The 17 T cell receptor beta chains given below trace back to one sample, sequenced in a study of T cell repertoires in ileal Crohn's disease. Clones were read by immunoSEQ multiplex PCR, and TCRdb kept only the in-frame ones, dropping some. The sample consists of 9,000 to 13,000 clones, about nine tenths of them appearing once. Time point: inflamed ileum from the surgical specimen. The sequencing sample was made of ileal tissue. These receptors all stem from an adult with Crohn's disease.

This chain links TRBV7-2 with TRBJ1-1, with D possibly being TRBD1 (5 bases). Germline CDR1 SGHTA, CDR2 FQGNSA. The V end lost 3 bases, the J end lost 1 base, and 6 bases lay between the germline ends. The CDR3 has 13 amino acids. CDR3 sequence: CASSFGGNTEAFF. DNA of the CDR3: TGTGCCAGCAGCTTCGGGGGGAACACTGAAGCTTTCTTT.

This rearrangement joins TRBV6-1 to TRBJ1-5; no firm D call. V was shortened by 2 bases and J by 0 bases, with 14 bases between the two germline ends. Per germline, CDR1 MNHNS and CDR2 SASEGT. This CDR3 has 17 residues. CDR3 residues: CASSERWTLYSNQPQHF. The CDR3, as DNA: TGTGCCAGCAGTGAAAGGTGGACGCTGTATAGCAATCAGCCCCAGCATTTT.

In regard to this clone: This sample also contains other DNA sequences that code for the same CDR3. This chain joins TRBV7-9 and TRBJ2-5, with D possibly called TRBD1 or TRBD2 (5 bases each). The CDR3 is 14 amino acids. V was cut by 1 base and J by 5 bases, with 11 bases left in between. The germline V gene has CDR1 SEHNR and CDR2 FQNEAQ (reference sequence). The DNA of the CDR3 is TGTGCCAGCAGCTTAGTGGGCAGGGAGGAGACCCAGTACTTC. It is translated as CASSLVGREETQYF.

The rearrangement links TRBV19 to TRBJ2-1; D may correspond to TRBD1 or TRBD2 (5 bases each). The germline V gene has CDR1 LNHDA and CDR2 SQIVND (reference sequence). The V and J ends lost 9 bases and 9 bases respectively, with 24 bases between them. The CDR3 contains 15 residues. CDR3 DNA: TGTGCCAGCCAGAGGCAGGGAACGATAGGAGGTGAGCAGTTCTTC. Amino acids: CASQRQGTIGGEQFF. The whole variable domain, filled in from reference TRBV19 and TRBJ2-1, reads DGGITQSPKYLFRKEGQNVTLSCEQNLNHDAMYWYRQDPGQGLRLIYYSQIVNDFQKGDIAEGYSVSREKKESFPLTVTSAQKNPTAFYLCASQRQGTIGGEQFFGPGTRLTVL.

This chain uses TRBV7-2 with TRBJ2-1; D call uncertain. V dropped 5 bases and J dropped 5 bases, with 10 bases sitting between them. Germline CDR1 reads SGHTA; CDR2 reads FQGNSA. This CDR3 spans 13 amino acids. CDR3 in amino acids: CASSAWGNNEQFF. Written as DNA, the CDR3 is TGTGCCAGCAGCGCCTGGGGAAACAATGAGCAGTTCTTC.

This chain uses TRBV5-4 with TRBJ2-7; 9 nucleotides match TRBD2. Trimming at V came to 2 bases and at J to 3 bases, leaving 6 bases not matched to a gene. There are 15 residues in the CDR3. The germline V gene has CDR1 SGHNT and CDR2 YYREEE (reference sequence). CDR3 residues: CASSLVETSGYEQYF. CDR3 in DNA: TGTGCCAGCAGCTTAGTTGAGACTAGCGGCTACGAGCAGTACTTC.

V and J are TRBV6-5 and TRBJ2-2, with 7 bases that match TRBD1. J lost 7 bases, V lost 6 bases, and 8 bases had no gene match. The CDR3 spans 14 residues. Germline CDR1 and CDR2: MNHEY and SVGAGI. In DNA form, the CDR3 reads TGTGCCAGCAGGACAGGGAGAAATGTCGGGGAGCTGTTTTTT. This codes for CASRTGRNVGELFF.

The chain recombines TRBV10-3 with TRBJ2-2; TRBD1 matches 7 bases. Germline assignment: CDR1 ENHRY and CDR2 SYGVKD. The CDR3 consists of 14 residues. With 9 bases clipped from V and 0 bases from J, the junction kept 4 bases outside the gene matches. The CDR3 DNA is TGTGCCATGTCGACAGGGACGAACACCGGGGAGCTGTTTTTT. It translates to CAMSTGTNTGELFF.

This clone came up once. This chain connects TRBV5-6 to TRBJ1-1; D is unresolved. Germline V gene lookup returns CDR1 SGHDT and CDR2 YYEEEE. Trimming removed 3 bases at V and 6 bases at J, with 9 bases between. The CDR3 totals 12 residues. CDR3 in amino acids: CASSWSYSEAFF. In nucleotides, the CDR3 is TGTGCCAGCAGCTGGAGTTACTCTGAAGCTTTCTTT.

V usage is TRBV7-8 and J usage is TRBJ2-2; D gene ambiguous. The germline V gene has CDR1 SGHVS and CDR2 FQNEAQ. The ends were cut back, 5 bases at V and 6 bases at J, with 7 bases in the middle. The CDR3 totals 12 residues. The CDR3 nucleotides are TGTGCCAGCAGCCTTAACTCCGGGGAGCTGTTTTTT. The encoded protein is CASSLNSGELFF.

The rearrangement uses TRBV9 and TRBJ1-1; no definite D call. Germline lookup yields CDR1 SGDLS and CDR2 YYNGEE. The CDR3 runs 15 residues. V was pared by 4 bases and J by 1 base, with 14 bases between. As DNA, the CDR3 is TGTGCCAGCAGCACCTCCTTCAAGGGGAACACTGAAGCTTTCTTT. Translated: CASSTSFKGNTEAFF.

This chain links TRBV28 with TRBJ1-4; TRBD1 matches 9 bases. CDR3 length: 14 residues. With 6 bases clipped from V and 4 bases from J, the junction kept 3 bases outside the gene matches. Looked up from germline, CDR1 is MDHEN and CDR2 is SYDVKM. This CDR3 is CASRGTGINEKLFF. Here the CDR3 DNA reads TGTGCCAGCAGGGGGACAGGGATTAATGAAAAACTGTTTTTT.

The chain couples TRBV28 to TRBJ2-5; 9 bases align to TRBD2. This CDR3 comprises 16 residues. Germline CDR1 MDHEN, CDR2 SYDVKM. J lost 4 bases, V lost 8 bases, and 14 bases had no gene match. The CDR3 loop reads CASLSPEAGGGETQYF. CDR3 nucleotide sequence: TGTGCCAGCCTCTCCCCTGAAGCGGGAGGAGGAGAGACCCAGTACTTC. Drawing the rest from reference TRBV28 and TRBJ2-5, the complete variable domain is DVKVTQSSRYLVKRTGEKVFLECVQDMDHENMFWYRQDPGLGLRLIYFSYDVKMKEKGDIPEGYSVSREKKERFSLILESASTNQTSMYLCASLSPEAGGGETQYFGPGTRLLVL.

CDR3 in amino acids: CASSVVEGARGRGQPQHF. The CDR3 nucleotides are TGTGCCAGCAGCGTAGTAGAGGGGGCGCGGGGAAGAGGACAGCCCCAGCATTTT. V is TRBV7-9 and J is TRBJ1-5; 7 bases line up with TRBD1. The CDR3 totals 18 residues. Unmatched junction bases numbered 20, after V lost 5 bases and J lost 7 bases. Germline V lookup: CDR1 SEHNR, CDR2 FQNEAQ (reference sequence). Complete variable domain (other parts from reference TRBV7-9 and TRBJ1-5): DTGVSQNPRHKITKRGQNVTFRCDPISEHNRLYWYRQTLGQGPEFLTYFQNEAQLEKSRLLSDRFSAERPKGSFSTLEIQRTEQGDSAMYLCASSVVEGARGRGQPQHFGDGTRLSIL.

The V gene is TRBV28, the J gene TRBJ1-3; 9 nucleotides match TRBD1. Unmatched junction bases numbered 9, after V lost 6 bases and J lost 6 bases. The CDR3 is 15 amino acids. Germline V CDR1 and CDR2: MDHEN, SYDVKM. The CDR3 protein is CASSDPGQGLNTIYF. In nucleotides, the CDR3 is TGTGCCAGCAGCGACCCGGGACAGGGATTAAACACCATATATTTT.

The chain has TRBV29-1 and TRBJ2-1, with 9 positions matching TRBD2. The V and J ends lost 1 base and 5 bases, in that order; junction bases with no gene match: 3. Germline CDR1 is SQVTM and CDR2 is ANQGSEA. CDR3 size: 14 residues. Written as DNA, the CDR3 is TGCAGCGTTGAAGGGACTAGCGAAAACAATGAGCAGTTCTTC. Protein: CSVEGTSENNEQFF.

J is TRBJ1-2 and V is TRBV19; tentative D call: TRBD1 (6 bases). In germline, CDR1 is LNHDA, CDR2 SQIVND (reference sequence). The CDR3 spans 17 residues. V was clipped by 3 bases and J by 8 bases, with 25 bases between them. CDR3 residues: CASSMGAATRSSGGYTF. Here the CDR3 DNA reads TGTGCCAGTAGTATGGGGGCGGCCACTAGAAGTTCTGGGGGCTACACCTTC.